Detailed here is one T cell receptor beta chain. Antigen: not known. Study-wide results and caveats: Tumor Treg TCRs overlapped most with tumor naive CD4+ cells.

The germline gives CDR1 LNHDA, CDR2 SQIVND (reference sequence). The V and J ends lost 2 bases and 5 bases respectively, with 3 bases between them. This CDR3 contains 11 residues. Semi-nested PCR with Nested Universal Primer A followed constant-region reverse priming of full-length variable regions. TCRdb processed the 5' RACE reads anew with MiXCR; each CDR3 protein has one entry. The table has around 29,000 distinct CDR3 sequences, approximately 27% seen once. CD25-based Treg depletion was applied to purified naive CD4+ T cells. The chain joins TRBV19 to TRBJ2-5, with D unresolved. Sample: naive CD4+ T cells sorted from a lymph node. Subset in this sample: naive CD4+ T cells, CD4+CD45RA+CD25-. The receptor was isolated from a female donor with breast cancer. The CDR3 DNA sequence: TGTGCCAGTAGTATACGGGAGACCCAGTACTTC. Its protein is CASSIRETQYF.